This T cell receptor (beta chain) was sequenced for a study of CD8 T cells in Susac syndrome (dated by TCRdb to between 2018 and 2021). Study-level background: Whether CD8+ T cell activation and differentiation in Susac syndrome was antigen driven was tested using repertoire sequencing. The study compared CD8+ T cell repertoire clonality among over 9 healthy donors, 14 Susac syndrome patients and 15 multiple sclerosis patients. Beyond this particular receptor, the publication reports: The study acknowledged that relatively few individuals were included in the TCR sequencing and HLA analysis.

The germline V gene specifies SGHTA as CDR1 and FQGTGA as CDR2. Trimming takes 2 bases from V and 5 bases from J, and the germline ends sit 19 bases apart. From the cysteine up to the phenylalanine, the CDR3 has a length of 16 residues. Only CDR3 DNA is held: 48 bases, read in frame from base 1. RNA was extracted using the RNeasy kit, and roughly 0.45 to 1 microgram was reverse transcribed with random hexamers. The immunoSEQ multiplex PCR assay, which covers 54 Vbeta and 13 Jbeta segments, was used to amplify TCR beta CDR3 regions. PCR amplification bias was corrected using a synthetic template baseline for primer optimization and computational correction. For the original study's pipeline: Reads were assigned to V, D and J genes according to IMGT and analyzed in immunoSEQ Analyzer, with only productive sequences retained. Clonality was computed as one minus Shannon entropy normalized by log2 of the number of productive unique sequences. Public and private clones were assessed among the 100 most prevalent clones of each patient and control. Clones were defined as Susac-specific when absent from the healthy and MS cohorts, from roughly 1,100 published viral clones and from other ImmuneACCESS disease sequences. TCRdb cleaned the public reads at Q25 with fastp, built clones with MiXCR and kept in-frame beta chains. Entries that share a CDR3 protein sequence are merged under the most common genes and DNA. TCRdb assigned the V and J calls; the authors' analysis was not used. The sample contains about 52,000 distinct CDR3 sequences, 85% to 95% of them found a single time. Of the sample, about 0.51% is held by the ten largest clones.

Peripheral blood CD8+ and CD4+ T cells from healthy donors, Susac syndrome patients and multiple sclerosis patients were profiled by high-throughput TCR beta sequencing. The multiple sclerosis controls were treatment-naive patients who had stable or active relapsing-remitting disease and met the revised McDonald criteria. Bulk CD8+ and CD4+ T cells were purified magnetically by negative isolation, whereas CD8+ TEMRA cells were enriched by FACS. Blood was drawn into EDTA tubes, processed within 24 hours, and PBMCs were isolated by density gradient centrifugation. PBMCs intended for TCR sequencing were cryopreserved in liquid nitrogen and were subsequently thawed in a 37 degrees C water bath. Purity of sorted or isolated CD4+, CD8+ and CD8+ TEMRA cells was at least 90%. Details on this clonotype: The specificity of this receptor is unknown. The input lacks base qualities; no much larger clone sits a single base away.

What was sequenced was CD8+ T cells from PBMCs. The TCR was taken from a human donor with multiple sclerosis. Recombination connected TRBV7-3 to TRBJ2-7; there is no confident call for the D gene. CDR3 loop: CASSLLGGDLPDEQYF. The sequenced DNA is TGTGCCAGCAGCTTACTTGGTGGAGACCTTCCCGACGAGCAGTACTTC. Where the CDR3 stops, the reference TRBV7-3 and TRBJ2-7 genes take over; the full variable domain is GAGVSQTPSNKVTEKGKYVELRCDPISGHTALYWYRQSLGQGPEFLIYFQGTGAADDSGLPNDRFFAVRPEGSVSTLKIQRTERGDSAVYLCASSLLGGDLPDEQYFGPGTRLTVT.